The 24 T cell receptor beta chains reported below all come from one sample, sequenced in a study of CD8 T cells in ankylosing spondylitis. These receptors lack a known antigen. Whole-study findings and limits: Eight highly homologous variants made up a TCR beta motif, and this motif appeared characteristic of ankylosing spondylitis blood.

TCRdb processed the 5' RACE reads anew with MiXCR; each CDR3 protein has one entry. The table includes fewer than 650,000 distinct CDR3 sequences, approximately 11% detected once. Material for sequencing was blood, either unsorted or a sorted T cell fraction (not recorded which). These receptors came from a male donor with ankylosing spondylitis.

This clonotype was counted between two and nine times. The rearrangement links TRBV7-8 to TRBJ2-5; 9 bases align to TRBD2. The CDR3 runs 16 residues. Germline lookup yields CDR1 SGHVS and CDR2 FQNEAQ. The junction had 5 bases not matched to a gene; V was cut back by 0 bases and J by 3 bases. CDR3 coding DNA: TGTGCCAGCAGCTTAGCGAGAATAGCGGGAGAAGAGACCCAGTACTTC. This translates into CASSLARIAGEETQYF.

This chain's CDR3 is CASRPYRDRVRNTEAFF. The CDR3 region has the DNA TGTGCCAGCAGGCCCTACCGGGACAGGGTCAGGAACACTGAAGCTTTCTTT. The chain uses TRBV6-1 and TRBJ1-1, with 9 bases lining up with TRBD1. The CDR3 contains 17 residues. CDR1 and CDR2 (germline): MNHNS, SASEGT. V was pared by 6 bases and J by 1 base, with 12 bases of the junction left unmatched.

This clonotype was seen only a few times. CDR3 bases: TGCAGCGTTGGGCAGCAAGGCACTGAAGCTTTCTTT. This encodes CSVGQQGTEAFF. The rearrangement links TRBV29-1 to TRBJ1-1; D call uncertain. The CDR3 is made up of 12 amino acids. The germline gives CDR1 SQVTM, CDR2 ANQGSEA. Trimming removed 4 bases at V and 4 bases at J, with 10 bases between.

V is TRBV6-1 and J is TRBJ2-1; D is uncertain. In germline, CDR1 is MNHNS, CDR2 SASEGT. The CDR3 is made up of 15 amino acids. V shed 2 bases and J shed 0 bases, with 8 bases lying between them. CDR3 in amino acids: CASSESRSSYNEQFF. The CDR3 DNA follows: TGTGCCAGCAGTGAATCTAGGAGCTCCTACAATGAGCAGTTCTTC.

The rearrangement joins TRBV20-1 to TRBJ2-1; TRBD2 aligns across 10 bases. The trim removed 5 bases at V and 10 bases at J, leaving 8 bases unmatched. The CDR3 totals 13 residues. The germline CDR1 and CDR2 sequences are DFQATT and SNEGSKA (reference sequence). CDR3 nucleotides: TGCAGTGCTGGAGCGGGACTAGCGACCGAGCAGTTCTTC. It codes for CSAGAGLATEQFF.

This clonotype was observed a handful of times. The rearrangement uses TRBV7-9 and TRBJ1-6, with D tentatively TRBD1 (5 bases). The CDR3 is 15 residues long. CDR1 is SEHNR and CDR2 is FQNEAQ in the germline V gene (reference sequence). Trimming shortened V by 1 base and J by 9 bases, and 13 bases separated the two germline ends. CDR3 DNA: TGTGCCAGCAGCTTAGACCTCGACAGAGCTTCACCCCTCCACTTT. Protein product: CASSLDLDRASPLHF.

This clonotype was detected a few times. The chain links TRBV11-3 to TRBJ2-7, with 7 positions matching TRBD1. J gave up 3 bases and V 3 bases, and 5 bases lay outside the gene matches. The CDR3 totals 14 residues. The V gene's germline CDR1 is SGHNT and CDR2 YENEEA. CDR3 coding DNA: TGTGCCAGCAGCTTTACAGGGGAGCACTACGAGCAGTACGTC. Protein: CASSFTGEHYEQYV.

This clonotype was found a few times. The chain joins TRBV12-3 or TRBV12-4 to TRBJ1-5, with a possible D match to TRBD1 (5 bases). With 2 bases removed from V and 4 bases from J, the gap between germline ends came to 9 bases. This CDR3 contains 14 residues. This CDR3 reads CASSLQQVNQPQHF. The DNA for the CDR3 is TGTGCCAGCAGTTTACAACAGGTAAATCAGCCCCAGCATTTT.

This chain uses TRBV12-3 or TRBV12-4 with TRBJ1-5; D remains unclear. Trimming removed 3 bases from V and 6 bases from J, with 12 bases in between. The length of the CDR3 is 14 residues. The CDR3 DNA reads TGTGCCAGCAGTTTTGGGTCAGGCGTTCAGCCCCAGCATTTT. This codes for CASSFGSGVQPQHF.

This clonotype showed up many times. The V gene is TRBV20-1, the J gene TRBJ2-1, with no clear D. This CDR3 has 11 amino acids. The V end lost 3 bases, the J end lost 7 bases, and 7 bases lay between the germline ends. Per germline, CDR1 DFQATT and CDR2 SNEGSKA (reference sequence). In nucleotides, the CDR3 is TGCAGTGCTAGTCGCGGTAATGAGCAGTTCTTC. This encodes CSASRGNEQFF.

This clonotype has just a few counts. The rearrangement joins TRBV7-2 to TRBJ2-3; 8 bases match TRBD2. Germline V gene data show CDR1 as SGHTA and CDR2 as FQGNSA. J gave up 5 bases and V 6 bases, and 10 bases lay outside the gene matches. The CDR3 has 15 residues. The CDR3 is CASRSGGFGVDTQYF. The CDR3 region has the DNA TGTGCCAGCAGGTCGGGGGGGTTTGGGGTAGATACGCAGTATTTT. Full variable domain (missing parts from reference TRBV7-2 and TRBJ2-3): GAGVSQSPSNKVTEKGKDVELRCDPISGHTALYWYRQSLGQGLEFLIYFQGNSAPDKSGLPSDRFSAERTGGSVSTLTIQRTQQEDSAVYLCASRSGGFGVDTQYFGPGTRLTVL.

This clonotype was counted only a few times. V and J are TRBV11-1 and TRBJ2-1; 9 bases map to TRBD1. The CDR3 is 13 amino acids. The V gene's germline CDR1 is SGHAT and CDR2 FQDESV (reference sequence). The J segment lost 6 bases and the V segment lost 11 bases, leaving 8 bases of the junction unmatched. CDR3 nucleotide sequence: TGTGCCGTACTCGGGACAGGGACCAATGAGCAGTTCTTC. It yields the protein CAVLGTGTNEQFF.

This clonotype was seen repeatedly, ten times or more. The gene calls are TRBV7-9 and TRBJ1-1; D is ambiguous. Germline V lookup: CDR1 SEHNR, CDR2 FQNEAQ (reference sequence). V gave up 5 bases and J gave up 1 base, with 14 bases separating them. This CDR3 region has 15 residues. CDR3 nucleotide sequence: TGTGCCAGCAGCCCCGGTCGGACCGAGAACACTGAAGCTTTCTTT. It codes for CASSPGRTENTEAFF.

This clonotype was seen a handful of times. This chain joins TRBV20-1 and TRBJ2-2; possibly TRBD1 for D (6 bases). Germline lookup yields CDR1 DFQATT and CDR2 SNEGSKA (reference sequence). The CDR3 spans 13 residues. With 2 bases removed from V and 5 bases from J, the gap between germline ends came to 9 bases. Here the CDR3 DNA reads TGCAGTGCTAGATACGGACAGACCGGGGAGCTGTTTTTT. Translating it yields CSARYGQTGELFF.

This clonotype was counted a few times. The V call is TRBV11-2, the J call TRBJ2-7, with D possibly being TRBD1 (6 bases). V dropped 4 bases and J dropped 2 bases, with 15 bases sitting between them. The CDR3 consists of 15 residues. Germline V lookup: CDR1 SGHAT, CDR2 FQNNGV. DNA for the CDR3: TGTGCCAGCAGCTCCAACGACAGGAAAACCTACGAGCAGTACTTC. Its translation is CASSSNDRKTYEQYF.

This clonotype showed up just a few times. The chain combines TRBV20-1 with TRBJ1-3; D call uncertain. Trimming removed 3 bases at V and 2 bases at J, with 11 bases between. This CDR3 is built from 14 residues. The germline gives CDR1 DFQATT, CDR2 SNEGSKA (reference sequence). The CDR3 nucleotides read TGCAGTGCTAGTTTGCAGAGGCCTGGAAACACCATATATTTT. Amino acids: CSASLQRPGNTIYF.

The gene calls are TRBV27 and TRBJ2-3; 7 bases line up with TRBD1. V was pared by 6 bases and J by 0 bases, with 9 bases of the junction left unmatched. The CDR3 consists of 16 residues. Germline values: CDR1 MNHEY, CDR2 SMNVEV (reference sequence). The CDR3 loop is CASRPIGGTSTDTQYF. The CDR3 bases are TGTGCCAGCAGACCCATAGGGGGCACTAGCACAGATACGCAGTATTTT.

The V and J genes are TRBV20-1 and TRBJ2-3, with 7 bases that match TRBD2. CDR1 is DFQATT, CDR2 SNEGSKA, per germline (reference sequence). V shed 5 bases and J 8 bases; nucleotides not matched to a gene: 19. The CDR3 runs to 16 residues. CDR3 loop: CSAYHASGAATATQYF. As DNA, the CDR3 is TGCAGTGCTTACCACGCTAGCGGAGCCGCCACTGCTACGCAGTATTTT.

There are a few counts of this clonotype. The DNA for the CDR3 is TGTGCCAGCAGCTTAGAGGCGACAGGGATTTACGAGCAGTACGTC. Translation gives CASSLEATGIYEQYV. The chain recombines TRBV7-2 with TRBJ2-7; TRBD1 aligns across 7 bases. With V trimmed by 1 base and J by 4 bases, 7 bases remained unmatched. Germline CDR1 reads SGHTA; CDR2 reads FQGNSA. This CDR3 comprises 15 residues.

There are a few counts of this clonotype. CDR3 region: CASRLDLAGSPLHF. CDR3 nucleotides: TGCGCCAGCCGGCTCGACCTTGCGGGTTCACCCCTCCACTTT. The chain links TRBV5-1 to TRBJ1-6; D uncertain. V was clipped by 7 bases and J by 9 bases, with 17 bases between them. The CDR3 is 14 amino acids. The V gene's germline CDR1 is SGHRS and CDR2 YFSETQ.

The chain couples TRBV27 to TRBJ2-1; 12 positions match TRBD2. Unmatched junction bases numbered 6, after V lost 7 bases and J lost 8 bases. The CDR3 extends over 14 amino acids. Germline loops: CDR1 MNHEY, CDR2 SMNVEV (reference sequence). In DNA, the CDR3 is TGTGCCAGCACCGGACTAGCGGGACGCCATGAGCAGTTCTTC. Amino acid sequence: CASTGLAGRHEQFF.

In this sample, this clonotype turned up many times. The chain combines TRBV12-3 or TRBV12-4 with TRBJ2-3, with TRBD2 matching 15 bases. The length of the CDR3 is 17 residues. V was clipped by 5 bases and J by 3 bases; unmatched bases: 6. CDR3 in DNA: TGTGCCAGCAGTCTGGGACTAGCGGGAGGTAGGACAGATACGCAGTATTTT. It encodes CASSLGLAGGRTDTQYF.

This clonotype was seen a few times. The chain carries TRBV9 and TRBJ2-7; 14 nucleotides line up with TRBD2. V trimming: 2 bases; J trimming: 9 bases; junction bases outside the gene matches: 10. Germline CDR1 reads SGDLS; CDR2 reads YYNGEE. CDR3 size: 16 residues. The CDR3 DNA reads TGTGCCAGCAGCGTTGTCCCGGGACTAGCGGGAGCATCGCAGTACTTC. Its protein is CASSVVPGLAGASQYF. Full variable domain (missing parts from reference TRBV9 and TRBJ2-7): DSGVTQTPKHLITATGQRVTLRCSPRSGDLSVYWYQQSLDQGLQFLIQYYNGEERAKGNILERFSAQQFPDLHSELNLSSLELGDSALYFCASSVVPGLAGASQYFGPGTRLTVT.

This clonotype was seen a few times. The chain recombines TRBV11-3 with TRBJ1-4, with D maybe TRBD1 (6 bases). V was clipped by 10 bases and J by 4 bases, with 19 bases between them. CDR1 SGHNT and CDR2 YENEEA come from the germline V gene. This CDR3 region has 15 residues. The CDR3, as DNA: TGTGCCACCGGAAGAGACAGGAAGATTAATGAAAAACTGTTTTTT. Amino acids: CATGRDRKINEKLFF.